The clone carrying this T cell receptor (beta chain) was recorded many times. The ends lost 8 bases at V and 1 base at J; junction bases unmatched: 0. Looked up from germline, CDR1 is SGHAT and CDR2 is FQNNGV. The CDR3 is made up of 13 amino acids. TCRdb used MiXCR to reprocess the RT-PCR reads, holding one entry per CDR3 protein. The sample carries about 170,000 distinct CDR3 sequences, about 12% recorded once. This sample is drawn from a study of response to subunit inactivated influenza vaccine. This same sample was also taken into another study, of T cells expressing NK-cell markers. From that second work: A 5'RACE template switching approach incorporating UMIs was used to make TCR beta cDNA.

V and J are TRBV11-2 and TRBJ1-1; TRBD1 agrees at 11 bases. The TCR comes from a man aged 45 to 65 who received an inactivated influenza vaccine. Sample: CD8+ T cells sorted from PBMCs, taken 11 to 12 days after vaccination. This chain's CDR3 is CASGQGANTEAFF. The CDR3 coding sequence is TGTGCCAGCGGACAGGGGGCGAACACTGAAGCTTTCTTT.